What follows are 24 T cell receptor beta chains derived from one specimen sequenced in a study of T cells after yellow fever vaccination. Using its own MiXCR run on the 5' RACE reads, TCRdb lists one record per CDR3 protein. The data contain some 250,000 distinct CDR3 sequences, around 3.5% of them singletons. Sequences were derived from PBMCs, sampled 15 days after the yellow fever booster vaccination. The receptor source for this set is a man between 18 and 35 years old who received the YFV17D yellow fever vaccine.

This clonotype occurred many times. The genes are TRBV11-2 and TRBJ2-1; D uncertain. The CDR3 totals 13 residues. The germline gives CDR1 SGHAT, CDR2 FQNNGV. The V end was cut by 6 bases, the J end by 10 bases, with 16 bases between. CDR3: CASRSGRGREQFF. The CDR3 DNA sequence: TGTGCCAGCAGGTCCGGCAGAGGACGGGAGCAGTTCTTC. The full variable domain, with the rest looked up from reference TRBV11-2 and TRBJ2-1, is EAGVAQSPRYKIIEKRQSVAFWCNPISGHATLYWYQQILGQGPKLLIQFQNNGVVDDSQLPKDRFSAERLKGVDSTLKIQPAKLEDSAVYLCASRSGRGREQFFGPGTRLTVL.

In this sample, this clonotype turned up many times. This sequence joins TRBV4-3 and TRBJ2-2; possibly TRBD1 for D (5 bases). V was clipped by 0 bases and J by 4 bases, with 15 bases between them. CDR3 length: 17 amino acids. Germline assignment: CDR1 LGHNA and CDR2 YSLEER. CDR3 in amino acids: CASSQDRAGSGTGELFF. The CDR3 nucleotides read TGCGCCAGCAGCCAAGATAGGGCAGGGTCGGGCACCGGGGAGCTGTTTTTT.

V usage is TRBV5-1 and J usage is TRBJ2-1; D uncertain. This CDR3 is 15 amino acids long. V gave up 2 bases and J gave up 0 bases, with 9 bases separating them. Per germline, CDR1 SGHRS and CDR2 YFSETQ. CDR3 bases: TGCGCCAGCAGCTTTGTGGCAGACTCCTACAATGAGCAGTTCTTC. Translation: CASSFVADSYNEQFF.

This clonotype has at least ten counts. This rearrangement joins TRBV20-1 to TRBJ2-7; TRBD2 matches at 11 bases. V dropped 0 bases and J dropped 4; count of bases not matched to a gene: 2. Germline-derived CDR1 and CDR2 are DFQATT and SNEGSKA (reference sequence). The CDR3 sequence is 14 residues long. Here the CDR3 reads CSARDGTSGYEQYF. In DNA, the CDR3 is TGCAGTGCTAGAGACGGGACTAGCGGTTACGAGCAGTACTTC.

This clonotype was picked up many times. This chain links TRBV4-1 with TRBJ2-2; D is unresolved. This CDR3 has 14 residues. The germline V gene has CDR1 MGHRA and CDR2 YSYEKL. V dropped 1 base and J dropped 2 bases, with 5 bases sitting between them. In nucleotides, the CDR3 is TGCGCCAGCAGCCAAGCCTTTAACACCGGGGAGCTGTTTTTT. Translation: CASSQAFNTGELFF.

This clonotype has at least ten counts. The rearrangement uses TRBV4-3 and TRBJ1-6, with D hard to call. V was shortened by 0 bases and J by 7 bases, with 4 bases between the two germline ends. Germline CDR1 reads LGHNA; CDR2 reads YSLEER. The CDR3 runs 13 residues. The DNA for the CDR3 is TGCGCCAGCAGCCAAGAAGGGAATTCACCCCTCCACTTT. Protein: CASSQEGNSPLHF.

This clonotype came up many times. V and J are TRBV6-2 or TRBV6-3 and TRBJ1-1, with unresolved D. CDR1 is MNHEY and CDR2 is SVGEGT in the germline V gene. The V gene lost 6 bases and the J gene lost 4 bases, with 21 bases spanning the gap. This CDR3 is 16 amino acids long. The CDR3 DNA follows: TGTGCCAGCAGCAAAGTGGCCCCCTCGGGCGGCACTGAAGCTTTCTTT. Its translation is CASSKVAPSGGTEAFF.

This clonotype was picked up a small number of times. The DNA of the CDR3 is TGTGCCAGCAGCCCCGCCGTTTATCGGCCCCAGCATTTT. It is translated as CASSPAVYRPQHF. The chain employs TRBV7-2 and TRBJ1-5, with no clear D. CDR3 size: 13 residues. V lost 5 bases, J lost 9 bases, and 14 bases lay in between. Per the germline V gene, CDR1 is SGHTA and CDR2 is FQGNSA.

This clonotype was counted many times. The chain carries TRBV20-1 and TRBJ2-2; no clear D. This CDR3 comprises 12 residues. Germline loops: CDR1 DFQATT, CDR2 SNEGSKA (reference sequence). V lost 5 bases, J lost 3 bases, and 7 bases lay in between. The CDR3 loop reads CSAPVHTGELFF. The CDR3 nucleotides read TGCAGTGCTCCAGTACACACCGGGGAGCTGTTTTTT.

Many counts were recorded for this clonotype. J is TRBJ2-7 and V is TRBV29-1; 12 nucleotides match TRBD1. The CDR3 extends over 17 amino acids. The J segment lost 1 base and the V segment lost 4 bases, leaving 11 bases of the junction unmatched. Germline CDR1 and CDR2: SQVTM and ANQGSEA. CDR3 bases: TGCAGCGTTGCCACCGGGACAGGGGGCGTTACGTCCTACGAGCAGTACTTC. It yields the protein CSVATGTGGVTSYEQYF.

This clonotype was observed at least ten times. The CDR3 DNA follows: TGTGCCAGCAGCTTAGCGCCAGGGGTGGCTGAAGCTTTCTTT. Its protein is CASSLAPGVAEAFF. The V call is TRBV7-2, the J call TRBJ1-1; the D gene is possibly TRBD1 (6 bases). CDR3 length: 14 amino acids. Trimming took off 0 bases at V and 6 bases at J, with 11 bases between the two ends. The V gene's germline CDR1 is SGHTA and CDR2 FQGNSA. Full variable domain (remainder filled in from reference TRBV7-2 and TRBJ1-1): GAGVSQSPSNKVTEKGKDVELRCDPISGHTALYWYRQSLGQGLEFLIYFQGNSAPDKSGLPSDRFSAERTGGSVSTLTIQRTQQEDSAVYLCASSLAPGVAEAFFGQGTRLTVV.

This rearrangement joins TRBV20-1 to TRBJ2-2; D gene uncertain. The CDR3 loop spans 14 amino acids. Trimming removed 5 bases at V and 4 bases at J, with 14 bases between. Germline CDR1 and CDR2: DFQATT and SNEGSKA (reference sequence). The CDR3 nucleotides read TGCAGTGCTGCAGGTCGTGATCTCACCGGGGAGCTGTTTTTT. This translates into CSAAGRDLTGELFF.

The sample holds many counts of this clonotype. CDR3 region: CASSLGSFMNTEAFF. CDR3 nucleotide sequence: TGTGCCAGCAGCTTAGGCAGTTTTATGAACACTGAAGCTTTCTTT. This chain links TRBV7-6 with TRBJ1-1; D call uncertain. This CDR3 has 15 residues. CDR1 SGHVS and CDR2 FNYEAQ come from the germline V gene. V shed 1 base and J shed 0 bases, with 9 bases lying between them. Filled out from reference TRBV7-6 and TRBJ1-1, the complete variable domain reads GAGVSQSPRYKVTKRGQDVALRCDPISGHVSLYWYRQALGQGPEFLTYFNYEAQQDKSGLPNDRFSAERPEGSISTLTIQRTEQRDSAMYRCASSLGSFMNTEAFFGQGTRLTVV.

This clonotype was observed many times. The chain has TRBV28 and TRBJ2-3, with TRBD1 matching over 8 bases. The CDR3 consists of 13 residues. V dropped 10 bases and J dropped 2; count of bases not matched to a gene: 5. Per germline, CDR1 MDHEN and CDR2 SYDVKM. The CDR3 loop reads CATTDRVTDTQYF. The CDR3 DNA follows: TGTGCCACCACGGACAGGGTCACAGATACGCAGTATTTT.

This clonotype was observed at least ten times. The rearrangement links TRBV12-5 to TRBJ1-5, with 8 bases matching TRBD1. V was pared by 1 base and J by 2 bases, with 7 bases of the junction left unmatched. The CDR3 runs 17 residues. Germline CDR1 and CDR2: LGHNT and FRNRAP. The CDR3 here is CASGLGTGQNGNQPQHF. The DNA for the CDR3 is TGTGCTAGTGGTTTGGGGACAGGGCAAAATGGCAATCAGCCCCAGCATTTT.

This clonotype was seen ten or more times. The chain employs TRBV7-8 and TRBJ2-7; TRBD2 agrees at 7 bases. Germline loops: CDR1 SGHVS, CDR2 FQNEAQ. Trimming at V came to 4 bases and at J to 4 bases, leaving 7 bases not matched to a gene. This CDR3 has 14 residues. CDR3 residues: CASSSKRGRYEQYF. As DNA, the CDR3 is TGTGCCAGCAGCTCCAAGCGGGGTCGGTACGAGCAGTACTTC.

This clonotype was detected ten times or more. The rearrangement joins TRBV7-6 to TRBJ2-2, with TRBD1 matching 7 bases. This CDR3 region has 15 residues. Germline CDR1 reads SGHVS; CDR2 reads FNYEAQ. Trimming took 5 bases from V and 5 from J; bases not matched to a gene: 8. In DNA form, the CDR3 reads TGTGCCAGCAGCCCGGGGACAGCCAGGACCGGGGAGCTGTTTTTT. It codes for CASSPGTARTGELFF.

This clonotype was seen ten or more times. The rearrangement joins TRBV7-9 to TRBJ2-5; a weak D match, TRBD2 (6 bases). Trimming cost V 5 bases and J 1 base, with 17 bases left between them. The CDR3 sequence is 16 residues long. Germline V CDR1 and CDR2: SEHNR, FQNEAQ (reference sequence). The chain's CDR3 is CASSPGEGEVQETQYF. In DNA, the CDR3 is TGTGCCAGCAGCCCTGGCGAAGGGGAGGTCCAAGAGACCCAGTACTTC.

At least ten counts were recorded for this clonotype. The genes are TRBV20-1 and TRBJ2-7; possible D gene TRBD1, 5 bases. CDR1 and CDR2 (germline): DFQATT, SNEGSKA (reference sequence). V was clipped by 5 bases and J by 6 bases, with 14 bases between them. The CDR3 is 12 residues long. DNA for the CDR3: TGCAGTGCTGAACGACAGTACGGCGAGCAGTACTTC. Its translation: CSAERQYGEQYF.

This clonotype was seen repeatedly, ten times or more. CDR3 protein: CAVGTYEQYF. In DNA form, the CDR3 reads TGTGCCGTCGGGACATACGAGCAGTACTTC. The V gene is TRBV10-3, the J gene TRBJ2-7, with a weak D call TRBD1 (6 bases). Trimming stripped 11 bases from V and 4 bases from J, with 9 bases between. The CDR3 totals 10 residues. Germline V gives CDR1 ENHRY, CDR2 SYGVKD.

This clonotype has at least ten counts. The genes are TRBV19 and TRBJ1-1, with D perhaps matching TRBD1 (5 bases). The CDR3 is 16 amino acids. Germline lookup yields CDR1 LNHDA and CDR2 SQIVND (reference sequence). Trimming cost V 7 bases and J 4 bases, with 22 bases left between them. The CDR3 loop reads CASNSEGIGLPTEAFF. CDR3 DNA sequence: TGTGCCAGTAACTCAGAGGGGATCGGGCTACCCACTGAAGCTTTCTTT.

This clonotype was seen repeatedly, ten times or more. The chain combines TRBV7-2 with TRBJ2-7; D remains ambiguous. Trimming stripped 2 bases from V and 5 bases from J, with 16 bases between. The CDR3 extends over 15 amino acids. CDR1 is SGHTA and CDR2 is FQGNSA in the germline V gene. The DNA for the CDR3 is TGTGCCAGCAGCTTAAGTGCGTCCCTGGGGAACGAGCAGTACTTC. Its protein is CASSLSASLGNEQYF. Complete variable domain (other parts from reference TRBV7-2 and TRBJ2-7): GAGVSQSPSNKVTEKGKDVELRCDPISGHTALYWYRQSLGQGLEFLIYFQGNSAPDKSGLPSDRFSAERTGGSVSTLTIQRTQQEDSAVYLCASSLSASLGNEQYFGPGTRLTVT.

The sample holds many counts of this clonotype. CDR3 sequence (DNA): TGCGCCAGCAGCTTGGACAGGCGACCCACCGGGGAGCTGTTTTTT. Translating it yields CASSLDRRPTGELFF. The rearrangement links TRBV5-1 to TRBJ2-2, with D perhaps TRBD1 (5 bases). Per the germline V gene, CDR1 is SGHRS and CDR2 is YFSETQ. Trimming took off 0 bases at V and 4 bases at J, with 10 bases between the two ends. The CDR3 has 15 residues.

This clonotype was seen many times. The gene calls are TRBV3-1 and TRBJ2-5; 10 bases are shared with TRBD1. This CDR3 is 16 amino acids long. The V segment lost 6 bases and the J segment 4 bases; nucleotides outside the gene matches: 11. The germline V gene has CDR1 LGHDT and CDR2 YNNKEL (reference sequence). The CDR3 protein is CASSRFGQGEGETQYF. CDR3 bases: TGTGCCAGCAGTCGGTTTGGACAGGGGGAAGGAGAGACCCAGTACTTC.